The clone carrying this T cell receptor (beta chain) is a singleton in its sample. As yet, its antigen is unknown. Trimming left V 4 bases short and J 2 bases short, with 9 bases between. CDR1 is SGHDT, CDR2 YYEEEE, per germline. The CDR3 length is 13 residues. These data originate in a study of cytomegalovirus exposure and HLA in healthy donors. Notes on the study in general: Specificity for CMV antigens was confirmed in vitro for a few of the CMV-associated chains. Per published reports, the classifier diagnosed cytomegalovirus status with high specificity and sensitivity. Among TCR beta chains, those listed as cytomegalovirus-associated numbered about 160.

Measured with immunoSEQ multiplex PCR; TCRdb has only the in-frame clones, and not every one. This table has roughly 130,000 clones, more than 80% appearing once. The chain is built from TRBV5-6 and TRBJ2-5; the D gene is possibly TRBD2 (5 bases). Source material: PBMCs. This sequence was found in a woman in her 30s in good health and CMV-seropositive. The CDR3 coding sequence is TGTGCCAGCAGCCCCACGGGGCAAGAGACCCAGTACTTC. It is translated as CASSPTGQETQYF.